The next 17 T cell receptor beta chains were all read from a single sample in a study of CD8 T cells in Susac syndrome. An amount of RNA that ranged from roughly 0.45 to 1 ug was reverse transcribed with random hexamers. TCRdb recomputed calls from the immunoSEQ multiplex PCR reads with MiXCR, one row per CDR3 protein. The repertoire includes under 200,000 distinct CDR3 sequences, approximately 94% of them detected once, and approximately 0.1% sits in the top ten. Material: CD4+ T cells from PBMCs. The source is a human donor with Susac syndrome.

This rearrangement joins TRBV5-1 to TRBJ2-5; 9 nucleotides agree with TRBD2. V shed 5 bases, J shed 1 base, and the junction held 6 bases outside the gene matches. Germline V gene sequence: CDR1 SGHRS, CDR2 YFSETQ. The CDR3 covers 15 residues. In DNA, the CDR3 is TGCGCCAGCAGTTTAGCGGGGGAGCCCCAAGAGACCCAGTACTTC. It translates to CASSLAGEPQETQYF.

This chain connects TRBV12-3 or TRBV12-4 to TRBJ1-2, with 7 bases lining up with TRBD1. Unmatched junction bases numbered 0, after V lost 5 bases and J lost 3 bases. The CDR3 covers 12 residues. CDR3: CASSGQDYGYTF. In DNA form, the CDR3 reads TGTGCCAGCAGTGGACAGGACTATGGCTACACCTTC.

This CDR3 reads CAGDREIFYGYTF. CDR3 DNA sequence: TGTGCCGGTGACAGGGAAATCTTCTATGGCTACACCTTC. V and J are TRBV30 and TRBJ1-2, with 7 bases fitting TRBD1. Germline V lookup: CDR1 GTSNPN, CDR2 SVGIG (reference sequence). CDR3 length: 13 amino acids. After removal of 8 bases from V and 4 bases from J, the junction contained 10 bases not matched to a gene.

This clonotype is a singleton in its sample. The chain has TRBV30 and TRBJ2-5; 9 positions agree with TRBD1. The CDR3 consists of 15 residues. In germline, CDR1 is GTSNPN, CDR2 SVGIG (reference sequence). With V trimmed by 0 bases and J by 4 bases, 6 bases remained unmatched. The CDR3 sequence is CAWSVGTGLAETQYF. The CDR3 bases are TGTGCCTGGAGTGTGGGGACAGGGTTGGCAGAGACCCAGTACTTC.

The chain carries TRBV14 and TRBJ2-3, with D possibly being TRBD1 (6 bases). The CDR3 runs to 15 residues. CDR1 SGHDN and CDR2 FVKESK come from the germline V gene. The V end was cut by 1 base, the J end by 2 bases, with 10 bases between. CDR3: CASSQVGAVTDTQYF. The CDR3 nucleotides read TGTGCCAGCAGCCAAGTGGGGGCCGTCACAGATACGCAGTATTTT.

The chain carries TRBV3-1 and TRBJ2-2; 9 positions agree with TRBD1. CDR1 LGHDT and CDR2 YNNKEL come from the germline V gene (reference sequence). The CDR3 spans 17 residues. The trim removed 1 base at V and 5 bases at J, leaving 8 bases unmatched. CDR3 sequence: CASSQVPGQGSTGELFF. CDR3 DNA sequence: TGTGCCAGCAGCCAAGTCCCGGGACAGGGCTCGACCGGGGAGCTGTTTTTT.

This clonotype was observed a handful of times. The J gene is TRBJ2-3, the V gene TRBV20-1; D is possibly TRBD2 (7 bases). The germline CDR1 and CDR2 sequences are DFQATT and SNEGSKA (reference sequence). The CDR3 covers 15 residues. Trimming stripped 1 base from V and 0 bases from J, with 11 bases between. CDR3 coding DNA: TGCAGTGCTAGAGGTCGGGGGGCGAGCACAGATACGCAGTATTTT. As protein: CSARGRGASTDTQYF.

The rearrangement links TRBV18 to TRBJ2-3; the D gene is possibly TRBD2 (6 bases). CDR1 and CDR2 from the germline V gene are KGHSH and LQKENI. This CDR3 spans 14 amino acids. Trimming shortened V by 6 bases and J by 4 bases, and 14 bases separated the two germline ends. CDR3 loop: CASSSAGRPDTQYF. In DNA form, the CDR3 reads TGTGCCAGCTCCTCTGCGGGGCGACCAGATACGCAGTATTTT.

This clonotype was observed a single time. The chain uses TRBV27 and TRBJ2-6; TRBD1 matches at 7 bases. CDR1 and CDR2 (germline): MNHEY, SMNVEV (reference sequence). V lost 2 bases, J lost 2 bases, and 12 bases stayed unmatched. The CDR3 length is 19 residues. DNA for the CDR3: TGTGCCAGCAGTTTAAGACTTACGGCCCAGGGGGCTGGGGCCAACGTCCTGACTTTC. Protein product: CASSLRLTAQGAGANVLTF.

The rearrangement joins TRBV7-9 to TRBJ1-6; D remains ambiguous. V shed 3 bases and J shed 7 bases, with 4 bases lying between them. The germline gives CDR1 SEHNR, CDR2 FQNEAQ (reference sequence). The CDR3 has 12 amino acids. CDR3 sequence reads: CASSLINSPLHF. The CDR3 coding sequence is TGTGCCAGCAGCTTGATCAATTCACCCCTCCACTTT.

This clonotype was recorded once. This chain joins TRBV24-1 and TRBJ2-3; D call uncertain. Germline assignment: CDR1 KGHDR and CDR2 SFDVKD. The CDR3 loop spans 16 amino acids. Trimming removed 4 bases from V and 7 bases from J, with 20 bases in between. DNA of the CDR3: TGTGCCACCAGTGACCCGAGTGGGCAGCAACATAATACGCAGTATTTT. Its protein product is CATSDPSGQQHNTQYF.

The chain recombines TRBV6-1 with TRBJ2-7; D not resolved. The CDR3 is made up of 13 amino acids. V was shortened by 0 bases and J by 6 bases, with 9 bases between the two germline ends. In germline, CDR1 is MNHNS, CDR2 SASEGT. CDR3 sequence reads: CASSEAAGLEQYF. CDR3 DNA: TGTGCCAGCAGTGAAGCCGCCGGGCTCGAGCAGTACTTC.

The chain joins TRBV9 to TRBJ1-1; no clear D gene. Germline CDR1 SGDLS, CDR2 YYNGEE. This CDR3 comprises 15 residues. Trimming left V 0 bases short and J 4 bases short, with 13 bases between. The chain's CDR3 is CASSVGRALGTEAFF. The CDR3 DNA sequence: TGTGCCAGCAGCGTAGGGAGGGCCCTGGGCACTGAAGCTTTCTTT.

The chain combines TRBV20-1 with TRBJ2-5; D unclear. Germline V lookup: CDR1 DFQATT, CDR2 SNEGSKA (reference sequence). V lost 5 bases and J lost 7, with 20 bases in between. The CDR3 loop spans 14 amino acids. CDR3 sequence: CSASRDSRLWTQYF. DNA for the CDR3: TGCAGTGCTTCCCGCGACTCCCGTCTCTGGACCCAGTACTTC.

The chain employs TRBV5-1 and TRBJ2-5; TRBD2 matches at 9 bases. Germline trimming cut 4 bases from V and 1 base from J; bases unmatched to any gene: 8. CDR1 is SGHRS and CDR2 is YFSETQ in the germline V gene. The CDR3 extends over 16 amino acids. This CDR3 is CASSIDSGGVQETQYF. Written as DNA, the CDR3 is TGCGCCAGCAGCATAGATAGCGGGGGAGTCCAAGAGACCCAGTACTTC. Full variable domain (rest looked up from reference TRBV5-1 and TRBJ2-5): KAGVTQTPRYLIKTRGQQVTLSCSPISGHRSVSWYQQTPGQGLQFLFEYFSETQRNKGNFPGRFSGRQFSNSRSEMNVSTLELGDSALYLCASSIDSGGVQETQYFGPGTRLLVL.

The V call is TRBV6-2 or TRBV6-3, the J call TRBJ1-2; possible D gene TRBD1, 5 bases. Looked up from germline, CDR1 is MNHEY and CDR2 is SVGEGT. The CDR3 covers 14 residues. Trimming removed 0 bases at V and 4 bases at J, with 9 bases between. Written as DNA, the CDR3 is TGTGCCAGCAGTTACTCGGGACCGACCTATGGCTACACCTTC. Translation: CASSYSGPTYGYTF.

The rearrangement uses TRBV6-5 and TRBJ2-5, with D possibly TRBD1 on 6 matching bases. Germline CDR1 MNHEY, CDR2 SVGAGI. The CDR3 covers 12 residues. The germline V and J ends were trimmed by 6 bases and 4 bases, with 9 bases remaining between them. CDR3 DNA sequence: TGTGCCAGCAGGGGGGCCCGAGAGACCCAGTACTTC. This codes for CASRGARETQYF.